The present entry profiles one T cell receptor beta chain with its context. Its antigen is undetermined. The source of the sample is a study of T cell responses to AZD1222 COVID-19 vaccine. Study observations and caveats: Only after the peak T cell response were repertoires sampled. It should be noted that donors were predominantly white British and more often female, and clonal diversity was possibly underestimated. Baseline seropositivity characterized only a handful of AZD1222 recipients. CD4 TCRs covered the whole spike, strongest at regions 160-218 and 743-854.

The data were produced by immunoSEQ multiplex PCR, yet TCRdb's version contains in-frame clones alone and is incomplete. The table has 100,000 to 150,000 clones, about 93% seen once. J was trimmed by 2 bases and V by 6 bases; bases with no gene match: 9. CDR1 KGHSH and CDR2 LQKENI come from the germline V gene. The CDR3 has 15 amino acids. The TCR sequence derives from an adult in good health. The sample in question was peripheral blood, obtained on day 0 of AZD1222 vaccination. V usage is TRBV18 and J usage is TRBJ2-7, with 8 nucleotides matching TRBD2. The CDR3 sequence: CASSESAGATYEQYF. The DNA for the CDR3 is TGTGCCAGCTCCGAATCAGCGGGAGCGACCTACGAGCAGTACTTC. The full variable domain, completed using reference TRBV18 and TRBJ2-7, is NAGVMQNPRHLVRRRGQEARLRCSPMKGHSHVYWYRQLPEEGLKFMVYLQKENIIDESGMPKERFSAEFPKEGPSILRIQQVVRGDSAAYFCASSESAGATYEQYFGPGTRLTVT.